The 24 T cell receptor beta chains listed next were all sequenced from one sample in a study of cytomegalovirus exposure and HLA in healthy donors. PCR involved 60 Vbeta and 13 Jbeta primers. The assay was immunoSEQ multiplex PCR, and TCRdb's table has in-frame clones only and misses some. The sample yields some 190,000 clones, 80% to 90% seen once. Input material: PBMCs. The receptor set was obtained from a woman aged 25 to 39 in good health and CMV-seronegative.

The rearrangement uses TRBV28 and TRBJ2-7; no clear D gene. Germline-derived CDR1 and CDR2 are MDHEN and SYDVKM. Deletions cut 5 bases from V and 4 bases from J, with 18 bases between. The CDR3 runs to 15 residues. CDR3 DNA sequence: TGTGCCAGCAGTCATGGGCCGAGCAGAGTGTACGAGCAGTACTTC. It codes for CASSHGPSRVYEQYF.

The chain combines TRBV19 with TRBJ1-5; no definite D call. Between the trimmed V and J ends, which lost 5 bases and 0 bases, there was a span of 17 bases. Germline V gene lookup returns CDR1 LNHDA and CDR2 SQIVND (reference sequence). The CDR3 sequence is 17 residues long. CDR3 region: CASSPPGWETSNQPQHF. The CDR3 nucleotides read TGTGCCAGTAGTCCCCCGGGCTGGGAGACTAGCAATCAGCCCCAGCATTTT.

The CDR3 sequence: CASSPYGSGELFF. The DNA for the CDR3 is TGTGCCAGCAGCCCATATGGGAGCGGGGAGCTGTTTTTT. The chain combines TRBV7-9 with TRBJ2-2, with TRBD2 as a possible D gene (5 bases). The CDR3 has 13 amino acids. Trimming stripped 5 bases from V and 7 bases from J, with 11 bases between. CDR1 and CDR2 (germline): SEHNR, FQNEAQ (reference sequence).

This clone was counted a few times. The rearrangement links TRBV2 to TRBJ2-3; TRBD1 aligns across 12 bases. The germline V gene has CDR1 SNHLY and CDR2 FYNNEI. This CDR3 is 14 amino acids long. V was clipped by 6 bases and J by 6 bases; unmatched bases: 4. Here the CDR3 reads CASSGTGGRDTQYF. The DNA for the CDR3 is TGTGCCAGCAGCGGGACAGGGGGCAGGGATACGCAGTATTTT.

This sequence joins TRBV7-8 and TRBJ2-5; no definite D call. There are 13 residues in the CDR3. Trimming shortened V by 2 bases and J by 3 bases, and 7 bases separated the two germline ends. Germline CDR1 and CDR2: SGHVS and FQNEAQ. The CDR3 bases are TGTGCCAGCAGCTTAAAAGAGAAAGAGACCCAGTACTTC. Its protein is CASSLKEKETQYF.

CDR3 protein: CASSVIDYGYTF. In nucleotides, the CDR3 is TGTGCCAGCAGTGTAATAGACTATGGCTACACCTTC. The chain uses TRBV2 and TRBJ1-2; D not resolved. Germline V gene data show CDR1 as SNHLY and CDR2 as FYNNEI. Trimming left V 4 bases short and J 3 bases short, with 6 bases between. There are 12 residues in the CDR3. The entire variable domain, with the rest obtained from reference TRBV2 and TRBJ1-2, is as follows: EPEVTQTPSHQVTQMGQEVILRCVPISNHLYFYWYRQILGQKVEFLVSFYNNEISEKSEIFDDQFSVERPDGSNFTLKIRSTKLEDSAMYFCASSVIDYGYTFGSGTRLTVV.

This clone was counted once. This chain joins TRBV29-1 and TRBJ1-1, with 7 bases that match TRBD1. The CDR3 loop spans 13 amino acids. V shed 6 bases and J 2 bases; nucleotides not matched to a gene: 6. Per the germline V gene, CDR1 is SQVTM and CDR2 is ANQGSEA. The CDR3 nucleotides are TGCAGCGTCCCCGGGACAGATAACACTGAAGCTTTCTTT. Amino acids: CSVPGTDNTEAFF.

The chain has TRBV7-3 and TRBJ2-6; TRBD1 is a possible D gene (6 bases). The CDR3 loop spans 15 amino acids. Looked up from germline, CDR1 is SGHTA and CDR2 is FQGTGA. V lost 5 bases and J lost 2, with 10 bases in between. This CDR3 is CASSIQGAGANVLTF. Written as DNA, the CDR3 is TGTGCCAGCAGCATACAGGGTGCTGGGGCCAACGTCCTGACTTTC. The variable domain in full, with the rest retrieved from reference TRBV7-3 and TRBJ2-6, is GAGVSQTPSNKVTEKGKYVELRCDPISGHTALYWYRQSLGQGPEFLIYFQGTGAADDSGLPNDRFFAVRPEGSVSTLKIQRTERGDSAVYLCASSIQGAGANVLTFGAGSRLTVL.

The CDR3 sequence: CASKHGRGNTEAFF. DNA of the CDR3: TGTGCCAGCAAACACGGGAGGGGGAACACTGAAGCTTTCTTT. The gene calls are TRBV19 and TRBJ1-1; a possible D gene is TRBD1 (5 bases). The CDR3 length is 14 residues. V was cut by 9 bases and J by 1 base, with 15 bases left in between. The germline V gene encodes CDR1 LNHDA and CDR2 SQIVND (reference sequence).

The chain combines TRBV6-9 with TRBJ2-4; 9 positions match TRBD2. J lost 3 bases, V lost 8 bases, and 5 bases had no gene match. Germline CDR1 is MNHGY and CDR2 is SVAAGI. The CDR3 is 14 amino acids. The CDR3 nucleotides are TGTGCCAGCCGACTAGCGGTATTCAAAAACATTCAGTACTTC. Its translation is CASRLAVFKNIQYF.

This clone is a singleton in its sample. The chain has TRBV4-1 and TRBJ2-7; TRBD2 matches 12 bases. This CDR3 comprises 17 residues. Germline CDR1 is MGHRA and CDR2 is YSYEKL. The junction had 9 bases not matched to a gene; V was cut back by 0 bases and J by 6 bases. This CDR3 reads CASSQDNVLAGGVEQYF. CDR3 sequence (DNA): TGCGCCAGCAGCCAAGATAACGTACTAGCGGGAGGTGTCGAGCAGTACTTC.

This clone has a single count. Other DNA sequences of this sample code for an identical CDR3. The genes are TRBV7-9 and TRBJ2-7; 7 bases line up with TRBD1. Germline loops: CDR1 SEHNR, CDR2 FQNEAQ (reference sequence). J gave up 3 bases and V 5 bases, and 7 bases lay outside the gene matches. This CDR3 spans 14 amino acids. The CDR3 is CASSLGQGDYEQYF. Written as DNA, the CDR3 is TGTGCCAGCAGCCTAGGGCAGGGGGACTACGAGCAGTACTTC.

V is TRBV7-9 and J is TRBJ1-1; 7 nucleotides agree with TRBD1. The CDR3 runs to 14 residues. With V trimmed by 0 bases and J by 5 bases, 3 bases remained unmatched. In germline, CDR1 is SEHNR, CDR2 FQNEAQ (reference sequence). CDR3 nucleotides: TGTGCCAGCAGCTTAGCCGGCAGGGGGACTGAAGCTTTCTTT. It codes for CASSLAGRGTEAFF.

The chain carries TRBV4-1 and TRBJ1-1; 7 positions match TRBD1. V lost 0 bases to trimming and J lost 5 bases; unmatched junction nucleotides: 3. Germline CDR1 is MGHRA and CDR2 is YSYEKL. The CDR3 runs to 14 residues. The CDR3 sequence: CASSQEARGTEAFF. The CDR3 region has the DNA TGCGCCAGCAGCCAAGAGGCCAGGGGGACTGAAGCTTTCTTT.

The chain uses TRBV29-1 and TRBJ2-1; tentative D call: TRBD2 (5 bases). CDR3 length: 15 residues. Germline CDR1 and CDR2: SQVTM and ANQGSEA. The ends were cut back, 3 bases at V and 7 bases at J, with 19 bases in the middle. This CDR3 is CSVEERQGWENEQFF. The DNA for the CDR3 is TGCAGCGTTGAGGAGAGACAAGGGTGGGAGAATGAGCAGTTCTTC.

In its sample, this clone was seen once. The chain links TRBV5-1 to TRBJ2-3, with 14 positions matching TRBD2. The germline CDR1 and CDR2 sequences are SGHRS and YFSETQ. Germline trimming cut 4 bases from V and 0 bases from J; bases unmatched to any gene: 10. CDR3 length: 19 residues. The CDR3 region is CASSTMTSGGASSTDTQYF. The CDR3 bases are TGCGCCAGCAGCACGATGACTAGCGGGGGGGCATCCAGCACAGATACGCAGTATTTT.

The chain combines TRBV5-1 with TRBJ2-7; possibly TRBD2 for D (6 bases). V lost 4 bases and J lost 2, with 16 bases in between. This CDR3 contains 15 residues. CDR1 and CDR2 from the germline V gene are SGHRS and YFSETQ. CDR3 bases: TGCGCCAGCAGCGGGGACTTCCGAGGCGCCTACGAGCAGTACTTC. It yields the protein CASSGDFRGAYEQYF. Combining the CDR3 with reference TRBV5-1 and TRBJ2-7 gives the whole variable domain KAGVTQTPRYLIKTRGQQVTLSCSPISGHRSVSWYQQTPGQGLQFLFEYFSETQRNKGNFPGRFSGRQFSNSRSEMNVSTLELGDSALYLCASSGDFRGAYEQYFGPGTRLTVT.

The chain combines TRBV6-1 with TRBJ2-1, with 7 nucleotides matching TRBD2. CDR1 and CDR2 from the germline V gene are MNHNS and SASEGT. The CDR3 sequence is 13 residues long. V dropped 8 bases and J dropped 8; count of bases not matched to a gene: 9. The CDR3 loop reads CASSQTSSHEQFF. Here the CDR3 DNA reads TGTGCCAGCTCCCAGACTAGCTCGCATGAGCAGTTCTTC.

J is TRBJ2-7 and V is TRBV19; TRBD1 matches 8 bases. V was pared by 8 bases and J by 6 bases, with 6 bases of the junction left unmatched. Per the germline V gene, CDR1 is LNHDA and CDR2 is SQIVND (reference sequence). The CDR3 is 12 amino acids. The CDR3 reads CASGQGTAEQYF. CDR3 bases: TGTGCCAGTGGACAGGGCACTGCCGAGCAGTACTTC.

The rearrangement uses TRBV28 and TRBJ2-3, with TRBD2 matching 11 bases. Germline loops: CDR1 MDHEN, CDR2 SYDVKM. V trimming: 7 bases; J trimming: 6 bases; junction bases outside the gene matches: 9. This CDR3 is built from 15 residues. Written as DNA, the CDR3 is TGTGCCAGCATGGGGAGGGTAGCGGGAGGGGATACGCAGTATTTT. This gives the protein CASMGRVAGGDTQYF.

The chain uses TRBV11-3 and TRBJ2-3; 7 positions agree with TRBD2. The germline CDR1 and CDR2 sequences are SGHNT and YENEEA. The CDR3 loop spans 15 amino acids. The V segment lost 3 bases and the J segment 0 bases; nucleotides outside the gene matches: 3. Here the CDR3 DNA reads TGTGCCAGCAGCTTCGGGGGGACTAGCACAGATACGCAGTATTTT. It codes for CASSFGGTSTDTQYF.

This chain joins TRBV4-1 and TRBJ1-2; D may be TRBD1 (6 bases). The germline V and J ends were trimmed by 2 bases and 6 bases, with 16 bases remaining between them. The CDR3 has 15 amino acids. The V gene's germline CDR1 is MGHRA and CDR2 YSYEKL. CDR3: CASSQRHRTDHGYTF. Here the CDR3 DNA reads TGCGCCAGCAGCCAACGTCACAGGACAGACCATGGCTACACCTTC.

This chain connects TRBV2 to TRBJ2-5; 7 nucleotides align to TRBD2. Germline assignment: CDR1 SNHLY and CDR2 FYNNEI. The V and J ends lost 7 bases and 2 bases, in that order; junction bases with no gene match: 7. The CDR3 is made up of 14 amino acids. CDR3 DNA: TGTGCCAGCACCGGGGGGATTCGGCAAGAGACCCAGTACTTC. It specifies CASTGGIRQETQYF.

This sequence joins TRBV29-1 and TRBJ1-1; D gene uncertain. V shed 3 bases and J shed 4 bases, with 15 bases lying between them. Germline CDR1 and CDR2: SQVTM and ANQGSEA. The CDR3 runs 14 residues. The CDR3 coding sequence is TGCAGCGTTGAGTCAGAGGCGGTGACCACTGAAGCTTTCTTT. Its protein product is CSVESEAVTTEAFF.